This T cell receptor (beta chain) emerged from a study of CD8+ T cells in alopecia areata. Treatment of the sample: oral pan-JAK inhibitor, 5-10 mg twice daily. V lost 6 bases and J 9 bases, leaving 21 bases between the germline ends. The CDR3 loop spans 15 amino acids. Per germline, CDR1 MDHEN and CDR2 SYDVKM. Extraction and reverse transcription of RNA yielded cDNA as the sequencing template. The protocol was immunoSEQ multiplex PCR, while the TCRdb copy is restricted to in-frame clones and leaves out a portion. The sample has 150,000 to 200,000 clones, roughly 62% seen once. This receptor was identified in a human donor with alopecia areata. The starting material was CD8+ T cells sorted from blood, obtained at week 24, from a patient treated with tofacitinib. The rearrangement joins TRBV28 to TRBJ2-1; possible D gene TRBD2, 5 bases. CDR3 sequence reads: CASSSGVQRKFEQFF. The CDR3 DNA is TGTGCCAGCAGCTCCGGGGTACAGCGTAAGTTTGAGCAGTTCTTC.